Shown below are 21 T cell receptor beta chains from a single sample sequenced in a study of neurological immune-mediated disorders. A single record per CDR3 protein comes from TCRdb applying MiXCR to the 5' RACE reads. The table shows about 17,000 distinct CDR3 sequences, with 3.5% occurring only once. Sequencing input: CD8+ T cells from blood. These receptors were taken from a woman aged 40 to 50 in good health.

There are many counts of this clonotype. CDR3 amino acids: CASSPPFNEKLFF. In nucleotides, the CDR3 is TGTGCCAGCTCACCACCGTTCAATGAAAAACTGTTTTTT. The chain has TRBV18 and TRBJ1-4, with D hard to call. CDR3 length: 13 amino acids. CDR1 is KGHSH and CDR2 is LQKENI in the germline V gene. With 0 bases removed from V and 5 bases from J, the gap between germline ends came to 4 bases.

At least ten counts were recorded for this clonotype. The chain employs TRBV29-1 and TRBJ2-7, with TRBD1 matching over 10 bases. The CDR3 runs 13 residues. Germline CDR1 SQVTM, CDR2 ANQGSEA. V was clipped by 6 bases and J by 1 base; unmatched bases: 3. CDR3 amino acids: CSVRTGGSYEQYF. CDR3 bases: TGCAGCGTCAGGACAGGGGGTTCCTACGAGCAGTACTTC.

As concerns this clonotype: One end of the junction varies from germline; a read error may be responsible. The gene calls are TRBV6-2 or TRBV6-3 and TRBJ2-7; 8 positions match TRBD1. The CDR3 covers 14 residues. Germline assignment: CDR1 MNHEY and CDR2 SVGEGT. CDR3 bases: TGTGCCAGCAGTTACCGCGACAGGGGCTACGATCAGTACTTC. Translating gives CASSYRDRGYDQYF.

In this sample, this clonotype turned up many times. CDR3 loop: CSASPTYEQYF. CDR3 in DNA: TGCAGTGCTAGTCCAACCTACGAGCAGTACTTC. The chain recombines TRBV20-1 with TRBJ2-7; no reliable D call. Trimming took 3 bases from V and 2 from J, leaving 5 bases between them. CDR1 is DFQATT, CDR2 SNEGSKA, per germline (reference sequence). The CDR3 length is 11 residues.

This clonotype came up many times. The V and J genes are TRBV5-1 and TRBJ2-7, with D possibly being TRBD1 (6 bases). Germline V gene data show CDR1 as SGHRS and CDR2 as YFSETQ. CDR3 length: 14 amino acids. V lost 3 bases and J lost 2, with 12 bases in between. CDR3 nucleotide sequence: TGCGCCAGCAGCTCCTACAGGGCCACCTACGAGCAGTACTTC. Encoded protein: CASSSYRATYEQYF.

The sample holds many counts of this clonotype. The genes are TRBV2 and TRBJ2-5; 8 bases are shared with TRBD2. The ends lost 2 bases at V and 3 bases at J; junction bases unmatched: 2. The length of the CDR3 is 14 residues. The V gene's germline CDR1 is SNHLY and CDR2 FYNNEI. The CDR3 loop reads CASSEPTSEETQYF. CDR3 DNA: TGTGCCAGCAGTGAACCGACTAGCGAAGAGACCCAGTACTTC. Using reference TRBV2 and TRBJ2-5 for the parts outside the CDR3, the full variable domain is EPEVTQTPSHQVTQMGQEVILRCVPISNHLYFYWYRQILGQKVEFLVSFYNNEISEKSEIFDDQFSVERPDGSNFTLKIRSTKLEDSAMYFCASSEPTSEETQYFGPGTRLLVL.

This clonotype was observed many times. The V and J genes are TRBV21-1 and TRBJ2-1; the D call of TRBD1 is as the table states it, not checked on the DNA. TRBV21-1 is described as a pseudogene. The CDR3 extends over 18 amino acids. CDR3 region: CASSKAPGQGAGNNEQFF. In nucleotides, the CDR3 is TGTGCCAGCAGCAAAGCTCCGGGACAGGGGGCGGGGAACAATGAGCAGTTCTTC.

This clonotype showed up many times. The chain joins TRBV28 to TRBJ1-5; possible D gene TRBD1, 5 bases. The germline gives CDR1 MDHEN, CDR2 SYDVKM. The CDR3 runs 16 residues. V lost 1 base to trimming and J lost 3 bases, with 13 bases between them. The CDR3 reads CASSLSSRRDNQPQHF. CDR3 nucleotides: TGTGCCAGCAGTTTATCCAGCCGCAGGGACAATCAGCCCCAGCATTTT.

This clonotype was recorded at least ten times. The V and J genes are TRBV7-9 and TRBJ2-6; tentatively, D is TRBD1 (5 bases). Looked up from germline, CDR1 is SEHNR and CDR2 is FQNEAQ (reference sequence). The V end lost 3 bases, the J end lost 0 bases, and 15 bases lay between the germline ends. CDR3 length: 18 amino acids. This CDR3 is CASSFSGAYDSGANVLTF. CDR3 coding DNA: TGTGCCAGCAGCTTCTCTGGGGCCTACGACTCTGGGGCCAACGTCCTGACTTTC.

The chain combines TRBV5-4 with TRBJ2-7; no reliable D call. Trimming took off 2 bases at V and 4 bases at J, with 13 bases between the two ends. Germline V gene data show CDR1 as SGHNT and CDR2 as YYREEE (reference sequence). The CDR3 sequence is 14 residues long. CDR3 sequence reads: CASSFSNQDYEQYF. For the CDR3, the DNA is TGTGCCAGCAGCTTCAGTAACCAGGATTACGAGCAGTACTTC.

This clonotype was observed many times. The V call is TRBV4-3, the J call TRBJ1-3, with a tentative D call TRBD1 (5 bases). The germline V gene encodes CDR1 LGHNA and CDR2 YSLEER. This CDR3 has 16 residues. V was pared by 0 bases and J by 0 bases, with 9 bases between. The CDR3 is CASSQDGAGSGNTIYF. In DNA, the CDR3 is TGCGCCAGCAGCCAAGACGGGGCAGGCTCTGGAAACACCATATATTTT.

In its sample, this clonotype was seen many times. V is TRBV20-1 and J is TRBJ2-1; possibly TRBD2 for D (5 bases). CDR3 length equals 16 residues. The V gene's germline CDR1 is DFQATT and CDR2 SNEGSKA (reference sequence). Between the trimmed V and J ends, which lost 3 bases and 1 base, there was a span of 16 bases. The chain's CDR3 is CSASSFRTPSYNEQFF. CDR3 nucleotides: TGCAGTGCTAGCTCTTTCCGGACTCCTTCCTACAATGAGCAGTTCTTC.

In its sample, this clonotype was seen many times. V usage is TRBV6-2 or TRBV6-3 and J usage is TRBJ2-5; D is possibly TRBD2 (6 bases). This CDR3 contains 14 residues. V was clipped by 3 bases and J by 4 bases, with 12 bases between them. CDR1 is MNHEY, CDR2 SVGEGT, per germline. The CDR3 sequence is CASSYGTGSETQYF. The CDR3 DNA reads as TGTGCCAGCAGTTATGGGACTGGTTCAGAGACCCAGTACTTC.

This clonotype was observed at least ten times. The chain combines TRBV7-9 with TRBJ2-3; D remains ambiguous. Germline loops: CDR1 SEHNR, CDR2 FQNEAQ (reference sequence). The CDR3 is 16 amino acids. The V gene lost 5 bases and the J gene lost 2 bases, with 17 bases spanning the gap. CDR3 nucleotides: TGTGCCAGCAGCCCGAGATCGTACACCCCCACAGATACGCAGTATTTT. Translating it yields CASSPRSYTPTDTQYF. Full variable domain (outside the CDR3, taken from reference TRBV7-9 and TRBJ2-3): DTGVSQNPRHKITKRGQNVTFRCDPISEHNRLYWYRQTLGQGPEFLTYFQNEAQLEKSRLLSDRFSAERPKGSFSTLEIQRTEQGDSAMYLCASSPRSYTPTDTQYFGPGTRLTVL.

This clonotype was seen repeatedly, ten times or more. The chain uses TRBV5-1 and TRBJ2-3; D may be TRBD2 (7 bases). V dropped 1 base and J dropped 1 base, with 16 bases sitting between them. CDR1 and CDR2 from the germline V gene are SGHRS and YFSETQ. This CDR3 spans 17 amino acids. The CDR3 reads CASSLLRGAPRTDTQYF. The CDR3 DNA follows: TGCGCCAGCAGCTTGCTTCGGGGGGCGCCCCGCACAGATACGCAGTATTTT.

At least ten counts were recorded for this clonotype. This rearrangement joins TRBV2 to TRBJ2-5, with TRBD1 matching 10 bases. Per germline, CDR1 SNHLY and CDR2 FYNNEI. There are 13 residues in the CDR3. The V segment lost 9 bases and the J segment 3 bases; nucleotides outside the gene matches: 4. The chain's CDR3 is CARGDRGKETQYF. Written as DNA, the CDR3 is TGTGCCAGGGGGGACAGGGGAAAAGAGACCCAGTACTTC.

This clonotype was counted ten times or more. In DNA, the CDR3 is TGTGCCAGCAGCCTAGAGGTGCGCTACGAGCAGTACTTC. It translates to CASSLEVRYEQYF. The chain carries TRBV7-9 and TRBJ2-7; D unresolved. Germline-derived CDR1 and CDR2 are SEHNR and FQNEAQ (reference sequence). CDR3 length: 13 amino acids. Trimming removed 5 bases at V and 3 bases at J, with 11 bases between. The entire variable domain, with the rest obtained from reference TRBV7-9 and TRBJ2-7, is as follows: DTGVSQNPRHKITKRGQNVTFRCDPISEHNRLYWYRQTLGQGPEFLTYFQNEAQLEKSRLLSDRFSAERPKGSFSTLEIQRTEQGDSAMYLCASSLEVRYEQYFGPGTRLTVT.

This clonotype was counted many times. The chain recombines TRBV20-1 with TRBJ1-5, with a weak D call TRBD1 (5 bases). The ends were cut back, 1 base at V and 1 base at J, with 14 bases in the middle. Germline V gene sequence: CDR1 DFQATT, CDR2 SNEGSKA (reference sequence). The CDR3 totals 16 residues. In DNA, the CDR3 is TGCAGTGCTAGAGGGAGTGGGGGGGAAAGCAATCAGCCCCAGCATTTT. Residues: CSARGSGGESNQPQHF.

This clonotype was counted ten times or more. The chain uses TRBV3-1 and TRBJ2-7; the D gene is possibly TRBD2 (6 bases). V dropped 0 bases and J dropped 5 bases, with 11 bases sitting between them. The CDR3 has 14 residues. The germline CDR1 and CDR2 sequences are LGHDT and YNNKEL (reference sequence). This CDR3 reads CASSQETDYHEQYF. The CDR3 DNA is TGTGCCAGCAGCCAAGAGACGGACTACCACGAGCAGTACTTC.

This clonotype occurred many times. The V call is TRBV28, the J call TRBJ2-1, with D tentatively TRBD2 (6 bases). V lost 1 base and J 8 bases, leaving 9 bases between the germline ends. The V gene's germline CDR1 is MDHEN and CDR2 SYDVKM. This CDR3 spans 13 amino acids. Written as DNA, the CDR3 is TGTGCCAGCAGTTTATCGATAGCGGATGAGCAGTTCTTC. Protein: CASSLSIADEQFF.

This clonotype was detected many times. This chain links TRBV5-6 with TRBJ2-7, with 9 bases matching TRBD2. The germline CDR1 and CDR2 sequences are SGHDT and YYEEEE. The CDR3 is 15 amino acids. The junction had 14 bases not matched to a gene; V was cut back by 7 bases and J by 6 bases. The CDR3 here is CASGRPGTSSLEQYF. DNA of the CDR3: TGTGCCAGCGGGCGACCCGGGACTAGCTCCCTCGAGCAGTACTTC. The full variable domain, completed using reference TRBV5-6 and TRBJ2-7, is DAGVTQSPTHLIKTRGQQVTLRCSPKSGHDTVSWYQQALGQGPQFIFQYYEEEERQRGNFPDRFSGHQFPNYSSELNVNALLLGDSALYLCASGRPGTSSLEQYFGPGTRLTVT.